This is a list of T cell receptor beta chains from one sample in a study of blood T cell repertoires in COVID-19. TCRdb keeps only in-frame clones here, not all; method: immunoSEQ multiplex PCR. The sample contains under 300,000 clones, 70% to 85% of which appear only once. The material sequenced was peripheral blood. These receptors were taken from a woman in her thirties or forties who had recovered from COVID-19. CDR3s include the opening cysteine and the closing phenylalanine or tryptophan. Each record gives: D gene, V gene, clone size, J gene, CDR3 DNA, CDR3 protein. A D gene is named only where the DNA matches it firmly. Clone size, where shown, is once, few, many, or a class for clones that have expanded.

TRBD2	TRBV6-5	-	TRBJ2-7	TGTGCCAGCAGTTTGGCGGGGGGCTCCTACGAGCAGTACTTC	CASSLAGGSYEQYF
TRBD2	TRBV6-5	-	TRBJ2-1	TGTGCCAGCAGTCCAAGCGGGGGGCAGGACAATGAGCAGTTCTTC	CASSPSGGQDNEQFF
-	TRBV11-3	-	TRBJ2-1	TGTGCCAGCAGCTTCGGACTTTACAATGAGCAGTTCTTC	CASSFGLYNEQFF
-	TRBV4-3	few	TRBJ1-5	TGCGCCAGCAGCCAAGATAGGTACAGCCCCCAGCATTTT	CASSQDRYSPQHF
-	TRBV19	-	TRBJ1-3	TGTGCCAGTGGAATCGAGGGAAGAGTCGGAAACACCATATATTTT	CASGIEGRVGNTIYF
TRBD1	TRBV25-1	-	TRBJ1-6	TGTGCCAGCAGTGACGACGGTGCAGGGGGCAATTCACCCCTCCACTTT	CASSDDGAGGNSPLHF
-	TRBV7-2	-	TRBJ1-3	TGTGCCAGCAGCTGGTGGGGCCAGGAGAGCTCTGGAAACACCATATATTTT	CASSWWGQESSGNTIYF
TRBD1	TRBV6-1	-	TRBJ2-5	TGTGCCAGCAGTGTAGGTCCGGACAGGGGACAAGAGACCCAGTACTTC	CASSVGPDRGQETQYF
TRBD1	TRBV6-2/TRBV6-3	-	TRBJ1-5	TGTGCCAGCAGTTACACCAGGGGGGATCAGCCCCAGCATTTT	CASSYTRGDQPQHF
TRBD1	TRBV27	-	TRBJ2-5	TGTGCCAGCAGTTTAAAACCCACAGGGGCTCAAGAGACCCAGTACTTC	CASSLKPTGAQETQYF
-	TRBV7-8	-	TRBJ1-2	TGTGCCAGCAGCCTCTTTAGGGACTCCGGGAACGGCTATGGCTACACCTTC	CASSLFRDSGNGYGYTF
TRBD1	TRBV7-8	-	TRBJ1-5	TGTGCCAGCAGCTGGGACAGGGGGGATCAGCCCCAGCATTTT	CASSWDRGDQPQHF
-	TRBV9	few	TRBJ1-5	TGTGCCAGCAGCGTGGGACACAACAATCAGCCCCAGCATTTT	CASSVGHNNQPQHF
TRBD2	TRBV6-2/TRBV6-3	-	TRBJ2-3	TGTGCCAGCAGTTACGGGGTAGCGGGGGCAACAGATACGCAGTATTTT	CASSYGVAGATDTQYF
-	TRBV27	-	TRBJ1-2	TGTGCCAGCAGTTTATCGTGGACAGCCGGGCTAGGGGAGGGCTACACCTTC	CASSLSWTAGLGEGYTF
-	TRBV7-9	-	TRBJ1-2	TGTGCCAGCAGCTTAGTGGCGGGGATCAACTATGGCTACACCTTC	CASSLVAGINYGYTF
TRBD2	TRBV7-2	-	TRBJ2-7	TGTGCCAGCAGCTTTAGCGGGGGGGCCCACGAGCAGTACTTC	CASSFSGGAHEQYF
-	TRBV7-6	-	TRBJ2-5	TGTGCCAGCAGCTCCGGAGGCGGCGCTTTTTCGGAGACCCAGTACTTC	CASSSGGGAFSETQYF
-	TRBV10-3	-	TRBJ2-2	TGTGCCATCAGTGAGTCGAGGAGCGGGGAGCTGTTTTTT	CAISESRSGELFF
-	TRBV6-2/TRBV6-3	-	TRBJ2-5	TGTGCCAGCAGTAAAGTGGACAGAAAAGAGACCCAGTACTTC	CASSKVDRKETQYF
-	TRBV19	-	TRBJ2-1	TGTGCCAGTAGTATCTATACAGGGTCCAACAATGAGCAGTTCTTC	CASSIYTGSNNEQFF
-	TRBV7-9	once	TRBJ1-2	TGTGCCAGCAGCCCAAACACAGGGCTCTGGGGCTACACCTTC	CASSPNTGLWGYTF
-	TRBV19	few	TRBJ1-2	TGTGCCAGTAGAGATGGGGCGGGAAACGGTAACTATGGCTACACCTTC	CASRDGAGNGNYGYTF
-	TRBV6-2/TRBV6-3	-	TRBJ1-5	TGTGCCAGCAGTAAATTACAGGCCGTTCAGCCCCAGCATTTT	CASSKLQAVQPQHF
TRBD2	TRBV12-5	-	TRBJ2-2	TGTGCTAGTGGTTTGTCTAGCGGGGGGGCCCCCGGGGAGCTGTTTTTT	CASGLSSGGAPGELFF
-	TRBV5-1	-	TRBJ2-1	TGCGCCAGCAGCTTAACAGGGCTCCACAATGAGCAGTTCTTC	CASSLTGLHNEQFF
TRBD1	TRBV7-2	-	TRBJ2-7	TGTGCCAGCAGCCTATATACAGGGGGGCCAAAAGGGGAGCAGTACTTC	CASSLYTGGPKGEQYF
TRBD1	TRBV7-9	-	TRBJ1-2	TGTGCCAGCAGCCCCCGGGACAGGGGTGGCTACACCTTC	CASSPRDRGGYTF